A single sample is the source of the 28 T cell receptor beta chains below, sequenced in a study of shared clonotypes between healthy human individuals. Repertoires were generated with immunoSEQ multiplex PCR, while TCRdb's copy carries only in-frame clones and drops some. Among 2.3 million or so clones listed, approximately 93% were seen once. Sequencing input: naive CD4+ T cells from PBMCs. Described subset: CD45RA+ positively selected. All receptors come from a young man in good health. Some clones in this sample may be carry-over from other donors' samples.

The V gene is TRBV4-3, the J gene TRBJ2-7; TRBD1 might be the D (6 bases). Germline CDR1 LGHNA, CDR2 YSLEER. The CDR3 extends over 15 amino acids. V was trimmed by 0 bases and J by 3 bases, leaving 12 bases between them. In DNA form, the CDR3 reads TGCGCCAGCAGCCAAGAGGGAAGCAGGGGCTACGAGCAGTACTTC. Encoded protein: CASSQEGSRGYEQYF.

The chain uses TRBV6-1 and TRBJ2-5; 11 bases are a match to TRBD2. The junction had 10 bases not matched to a gene; V was cut back by 0 bases and J by 7 bases. Germline CDR1 MNHNS, CDR2 SASEGT. The CDR3 loop spans 17 amino acids. The CDR3 sequence is CASSEALLAGGRRTQYF. CDR3 coding DNA: TGTGCCAGCAGTGAAGCGCTCCTAGCGGGAGGTAGGCGGACCCAGTACTTC.

J is TRBJ2-3 and V is TRBV4-1; D is perhaps TRBD2 (6 bases). Trimming removed 0 bases at V and 3 bases at J, with 13 bases between. CDR1 MGHRA and CDR2 YSYEKL come from the germline V gene. CDR3 length: 16 residues. The CDR3 is CASSQEGGRGTDTQYF. The DNA for the CDR3 is TGCGCCAGCAGCCAAGAGGGCGGCCGGGGGACAGATACGCAGTATTTT.

The chain links TRBV28 to TRBJ2-6, with 10 nucleotides matching TRBD1. This CDR3 has 17 amino acids. Trimming took 8 bases from V and 0 from J; bases not matched to a gene: 7. Germline loops: CDR1 MDHEN, CDR2 SYDVKM. CDR3 nucleotide sequence: TGTGCCAGCGTAAGGGACAGGGGTTTCTCTGGGGCCAACGTCCTGACTTTC. Translated: CASVRDRGFSGANVLTF.

The chain carries TRBV18 and TRBJ1-5; possibly TRBD1 for D (6 bases). Germline CDR1 is KGHSH and CDR2 is LQKENI. The CDR3 runs 16 residues. The germline V and J ends were trimmed by 4 bases and 4 bases, with 17 bases remaining between them. As DNA, the CDR3 is TGTGCCAGCTCACTTTATAGACAGGAGGGGAATCAGCCCCAGCATTTT. Residues: CASSLYRQEGNQPQHF.

The chain has TRBV4-3 and TRBJ2-7, with 7 bases that match TRBD2. From germline, CDR1 is LGHNA and CDR2 YSLEER. The V segment lost 6 bases and the J segment 0 bases; nucleotides outside the gene matches: 8. The CDR3 has 15 residues. The CDR3 is CASRVGLADSYEQYF. CDR3 nucleotide sequence: TGCGCCAGCAGAGTTGGCCTAGCGGACTCCTACGAGCAGTACTTC.

J is TRBJ2-1 and V is TRBV7-3, with 7 bases lining up with TRBD2. CDR3 length: 15 amino acids. V was clipped by 2 bases and J by 7 bases; unmatched bases: 8. Germline CDR1 is SGHTA and CDR2 is FQGTGA. This CDR3 reads CASSLDATSSNEQFF. For the CDR3, the DNA is TGTGCCAGCAGCTTAGATGCGACTAGCAGTAATGAGCAGTTCTTC.

This chain connects TRBV7-8 to TRBJ1-5, with 12 bases identical to TRBD1. Trimming at V came to 1 base and at J to 4 bases, leaving 11 bases not matched to a gene. There are 19 residues in the CDR3. Germline V lookup: CDR1 SGHVS, CDR2 FQNEAQ. The CDR3 loop is CASSLGGTGGSPKNQPQHF. The CDR3 DNA is TGTGCCAGCAGCTTAGGAGGGACAGGGGGCTCCCCAAAAAATCAGCCCCAGCATTTT.

The rearrangement uses TRBV2 and TRBJ2-3, with 7 bases that match TRBD2. From germline, CDR1 is SNHLY and CDR2 FYNNEI. The length of the CDR3 is 14 residues. After removal of 8 bases from V and 2 bases from J, the junction contained 7 bases not matched to a gene. This CDR3 is CASAYLAVTDTQYF. The CDR3 bases are TGTGCCAGCGCGTACCTAGCGGTCACAGATACGCAGTATTTT.

The chain carries TRBV7-6 and TRBJ2-2, with a weak D call TRBD1 (5 bases). Between the trimmed V and J ends, which lost 2 bases and 4 bases, there was a span of 5 bases. This CDR3 has 13 residues. Germline assignment: CDR1 SGHVS and CDR2 FNYEAQ. The CDR3 here is CASSLRGTGELFF. The CDR3 DNA sequence: TGTGCCAGCAGCTTAAGGGGCACCGGGGAGCTGTTTTTT.

J is TRBJ2-7 and V is TRBV7-9; TRBD1 matches at 11 bases. Trimming cost V 5 bases and J 1 base; bases outside gene matches: 10. CDR1 and CDR2 from the germline V gene are SEHNR and FQNEAQ (reference sequence). The CDR3 extends over 17 amino acids. The CDR3 coding sequence is TGTGCCAGCAGCCGAAACGAAGGGACAGGGGGATCCTACGAGCAGTACTTC. Translating it yields CASSRNEGTGGSYEQYF.

The CDR3 nucleotides are TGTGCCAGTAGTTCTCGGGACGGAGCTTTTTTCGATCAGCCCCAGCATTTT. Translating it yields CASSSRDGAFFDQPQHF. This chain uses TRBV19 with TRBJ1-5; D might be TRBD1 (5 bases). V shed 5 bases and J shed 5 bases, with 22 bases lying between them. CDR1 is LNHDA, CDR2 SQIVND, per germline (reference sequence). The length of the CDR3 is 17 residues. Together with reference TRBV19 and TRBJ1-5, the CDR3 gives the full variable domain: DGGITQSPKYLFRKEGQNVTLSCEQNLNHDAMYWYRQDPGQGLRLIYYSQIVNDFQKGDIAEGYSVSREKKESFPLTVTSAQKNPTAFYLCASSSRDGAFFDQPQHFGDGTRLSIL.

This chain joins TRBV6-5 and TRBJ2-7; the D gene is possibly TRBD1 (6 bases). Germline lookup yields CDR1 MNHEY and CDR2 SVGAGI. The CDR3 is made up of 15 amino acids. With 0 bases removed from V and 4 bases from J, the gap between germline ends came to 13 bases. Here the CDR3 reads CASSYSSTGWYEQYF. CDR3 nucleotide sequence: TGTGCCAGCAGTTACTCGTCTACAGGGTGGTACGAGCAGTACTTC.

The chain couples TRBV28 to TRBJ1-2; 11 nucleotides agree with TRBD1. J lost 2 bases, V lost 6 bases, and 11 bases had no gene match. The germline V gene encodes CDR1 MDHEN and CDR2 SYDVKM. This CDR3 region has 17 residues. CDR3 amino acids: CASSRYQGQGGNYGYTF. DNA of the CDR3: TGTGCCAGCAGCCGCTACCAGGGACAGGGGGGGAACTATGGCTACACCTTC.

This clone appeared a single time. The V and J genes are TRBV28 and TRBJ2-5; possible D gene TRBD2, 6 bases. The germline V gene has CDR1 MDHEN and CDR2 SYDVKM. V lost 4 bases, J lost 5 bases, and 17 bases lay in between. This CDR3 contains 15 residues. This CDR3 reads CASSSMEGLHETQYF. In DNA, the CDR3 is TGTGCCAGCAGTTCTATGGAGGGACTCCATGAGACCCAGTACTTC. Full variable domain (outside the CDR3, taken from reference TRBV28 and TRBJ2-5): DVKVTQSSRYLVKRTGEKVFLECVQDMDHENMFWYRQDPGLGLRLIYFSYDVKMKEKGDIPEGYSVSREKKERFSLILESASTNQTSMYLCASSSMEGLHETQYFGPGTRLLVL.

The gene calls are TRBV30 and TRBJ1-1; D is ambiguous. The CDR3 is made up of 14 amino acids. Trimming stripped 0 bases from V and 2 bases from J, with 10 bases between. The germline V gene encodes CDR1 GTSNPN and CDR2 SVGIG (reference sequence). CDR3 DNA sequence: TGTGCCTGGAGTGTACAATGGGTAAACACTGAAGCTTTCTTT. Translating it yields CAWSVQWVNTEAFF.

Comments on this clone: Distinct nucleotide sequences in the sample also encode this CDR3. The chain joins TRBV5-1 to TRBJ2-7; perhaps TRBD1 as D (6 bases). The CDR3 covers 13 residues. Looked up from germline, CDR1 is SGHRS and CDR2 is YFSETQ. The V gene lost 4 bases and the J gene lost 3 bases, with 11 bases spanning the gap. This CDR3 reads CASSPGQSYEQYF. CDR3 coding DNA: TGCGCCAGCAGCCCCGGACAGAGCTACGAGCAGTACTTC.

The chain carries TRBV27 and TRBJ2-7; 13 bases align to TRBD2. The CDR3 contains 16 residues. The germline V gene has CDR1 MNHEY and CDR2 SMNVEV (reference sequence). Germline trimming cut 5 bases from V and 4 bases from J; bases unmatched to any gene: 8. CDR3 coding DNA: TGTGCCAGCAGTCCAAAGGGACTAGCGGGACGGTACGAGCAGTACTTC. Amino acid sequence: CASSPKGLAGRYEQYF.

The rearrangement links TRBV5-1 to TRBJ2-5; 11 bases agree with TRBD2. This CDR3 has 17 amino acids. The V gene end was trimmed by 2 bases and the J gene end by 1 base; junction bases not matched to a gene: 7. From germline, CDR1 is SGHRS and CDR2 YFSETQ. As DNA, the CDR3 is TGCGCCAGCAGCTTTTGGACTAGCGGGTCCCGCCAAGAGACCCAGTACTTC. Protein: CASSFWTSGSRQETQYF.

In the case of this clone: Other DNA variants within this sample encode the same CDR3. V gene TRBV7-2 combines with J gene TRBJ1-2; D is unclear. V shed 1 base and J shed 4 bases, with 7 bases lying between them. The CDR3 runs to 13 residues. Germline values: CDR1 SGHTA, CDR2 FQGNSA. CDR3 loop: CASSLGGLYGYTF. In DNA form, the CDR3 reads TGTGCCAGCAGCTTAGGGGGTCTCTATGGCTACACCTTC.

This clone was seen once. The chain links TRBV11-2 to TRBJ2-5; D perhaps matches TRBD2 (7 bases). Germline CDR1 is SGHAT and CDR2 is FQNNGV. V lost 3 bases, J lost 4 bases, and 18 bases lay in between. This CDR3 has 16 residues. CDR3 amino acids: CASSFIALGGAETQYF. The CDR3 bases are TGTGCCAGCAGCTTTATCGCTCTGGGGGGGGCAGAGACCCAGTACTTC. The entire variable domain, with the rest obtained from reference TRBV11-2 and TRBJ2-5, is as follows: EAGVAQSPRYKIIEKRQSVAFWCNPISGHATLYWYQQILGQGPKLLIQFQNNGVVDDSQLPKDRFSAERLKGVDSTLKIQPAKLEDSAVYLCASSFIALGGAETQYFGPGTRLLVL.

The rearrangement joins TRBV28 to TRBJ2-7, with 9 bases lining up with TRBD1. Germline loops: CDR1 MDHEN, CDR2 SYDVKM. The CDR3 contains 16 residues. Trimming cost V 3 bases and J 7 bases; bases outside gene matches: 13. The CDR3 DNA follows: TGTGCCAGCAGTTTTCTAGGTGGACAGGGGTTTAGTGAGCAGTACTTC. It encodes CASSFLGGQGFSEQYF.

A word on this clone: The sample holds other DNA sequences that translate to the same CDR3. The genes are TRBV2 and TRBJ1-2; 9 bases are shared with TRBD1. V was pared by 6 bases and J by 5 bases, with 7 bases of the junction left unmatched. Germline CDR1 is SNHLY and CDR2 is FYNNEI. The CDR3 contains 14 residues. The CDR3 loop reads CASSPGQGQYGYTF. The CDR3 DNA is TGTGCCAGCAGCCCGGGACAGGGTCAATATGGCTACACCTTC.

The V gene is TRBV5-1, the J gene TRBJ2-1; possibly TRBD1 or TRBD2 for D (6 bases each). Germline CDR1 is SGHRS and CDR2 is YFSETQ. The CDR3 length is 13 residues. V shed 9 bases and J shed 7 bases, with 17 bases lying between them. Here the CDR3 reads CATGYGGLNEQFF. The CDR3 DNA reads TGCGCCACCGGTTACGGGGGCCTAAATGAGCAGTTCTTC. The whole variable domain, remainder taken from reference TRBV5-1 and TRBJ2-1, is KAGVTQTPRYLIKTRGQQVTLSCSPISGHRSVSWYQQTPGQGLQFLFEYFSETQRNKGNFPGRFSGRQFSNSRSEMNVSTLELGDSALYLCATGYGGLNEQFFGPGTRLTVL.

Remarks on this clone: Other DNA sequences of this sample code for an identical CDR3. V is TRBV9 and J is TRBJ2-3; D gene unclear. The CDR3 runs 14 residues. Germline values: CDR1 SGDLS, CDR2 YYNGEE. Between the trimmed V and J ends, which lost 2 bases and 0 bases, there was a span of 7 bases. The DNA of the CDR3 is TGTGCCAGCAGCGTGGTTCCAAGCACAGATACGCAGTATTTT. Translated: CASSVVPSTDTQYF.

V gene TRBV6-5 combines with J gene TRBJ1-2, with 7 positions matching TRBD1. The CDR3 is 14 residues long. J gave up 4 bases and V 7 bases, and 9 bases lay outside the gene matches. Germline V gene data show CDR1 as MNHEY and CDR2 as SVGAGI. The CDR3 is CASKEGQVSYGYTF. The DNA for the CDR3 is TGTGCCAGCAAAGAAGGACAGGTCTCCTATGGCTACACCTTC.

This clone was observed a single time. CDR3 nucleotides: TGTGCCAGCAATCCCCCGGACAGGGCTTCTGGCTACACCTTC. This codes for CASNPPDRASGYTF. The gene calls are TRBV6-1 and TRBJ1-2, with 8 bases aligning to TRBD1. The germline gives CDR1 MNHNS, CDR2 SASEGT. The CDR3 contains 14 residues. V gave up 7 bases and J gave up 7 bases; unmatched junction bases: 11.

V is TRBV6-1 and J is TRBJ1-4; possible D gene TRBD1, 5 bases. Looked up from germline, CDR1 is MNHNS and CDR2 is SASEGT. V was trimmed by 0 bases and J by 0 bases, leaving 5 bases between them. The CDR3 consists of 15 residues. The CDR3 region is CASSEAGATNEKLFF. As DNA, the CDR3 is TGTGCCAGCAGTGAAGCAGGGGCAACTAATGAAAAACTGTTTTTT.